This T cell receptor (beta chain) was observed in a study of OX40 agonist ivuxolimab in advanced cancers. As for the study in general: The diagnoses of dose-escalation patients were hepatocellular carcinoma, melanoma, renal cell or head and neck cancer. The mean age was roughly 60 years, ranging from roughly 23 to 80, with over 70% of participants male. People who had prior anti-PD-1, anti-PD-L1 or anti-CTLA-4 therapy could take part, and less than 50% had some.

Germline V gene sequence: CDR1 SEHNR, CDR2 FQNEAQ (reference sequence). The CDR3 consists of 12 residues. V was pared by 4 bases and J by 9 bases, with 13 bases between. Points from the study as a whole: Among expanded peripheral T cells, antigen specificity went undetermined.

Profiled with immunoSEQ multiplex PCR; TCRdb holds only in-frame clones, not every one. The table has thousands of clones, 84% seen once. This clone was detected once. Its antigen is unknown. The chain recombines TRBV7-9 with TRBJ2-7; maybe TRBD1 (6 bases). The receptor was derived from an adult with an advanced solid tumor such as melanoma, head and neck, liver or kidney cancer. The source material was CD4+ or CD8+ T cells sorted from blood, sampled in a trial of the OX40 agonist ivuxolimab. Here the CDR3 reads CASSYTGTGQYF. CDR3 DNA: TGTGCCAGCAGCTACACAGGGACGGGGCAGTACTTC.